This T cell receptor beta chain was sequenced during a study of tumor and adjacent non-tumor tissue in lung cancer. Across the whole study: Stage I to III disease affected some 11 men and roughly five women aged about 30 to 85. About 4.17 million productive TCRbeta reads were obtained per sample on average. Study results and limitations: Significantly higher TCR diversity was found in tumor than normal lung.

This clonotype appeared once. The antigen remains undetermined. A read error may produce the germline difference seen at one junction end. TCRbeta libraries were built with three rounds of nested PCR, modified from ARM-PCR. From the multiplex PCR reads, TCRdb called clonotypes with MiXCR, one entry per CDR3 protein. The data contain some 80,000 distinct CDR3 sequences, approximately 82% of them singletons. The template was RNA from unsorted bulk tissue. The normal lung tissue was taken more than 3 cm from the tumor edge. The CDR3 has 16 amino acids. CDR1 SQVTM and CDR2 ANQGSEA come from the germline V gene.

The sample comprised distant non-tumor lung tissue. This clonotype originated in a man between 65 and 80 years old with non-small cell lung cancer. V usage is TRBV29-1 and J usage is TRBJ2-5, with 7 bases matching TRBD1. The CDR3 is CSDKPYLRTGQEIQYF. Written as DNA, the CDR3 is TGCAGCGACAAGCCCTACCTCCGGACAGGTCAAGAGATCCAGTACTTC.